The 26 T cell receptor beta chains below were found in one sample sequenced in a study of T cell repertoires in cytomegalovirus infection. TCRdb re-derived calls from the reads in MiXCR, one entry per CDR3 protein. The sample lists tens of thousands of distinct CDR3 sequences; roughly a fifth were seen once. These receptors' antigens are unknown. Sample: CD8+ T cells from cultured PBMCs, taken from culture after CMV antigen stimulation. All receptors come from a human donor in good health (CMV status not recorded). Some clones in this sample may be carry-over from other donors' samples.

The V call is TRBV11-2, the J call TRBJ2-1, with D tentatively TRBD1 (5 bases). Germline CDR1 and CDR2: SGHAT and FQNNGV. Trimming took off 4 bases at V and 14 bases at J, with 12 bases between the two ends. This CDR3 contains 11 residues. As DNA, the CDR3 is TGTGCCAGCAGCTCAGGGATAAATGAGTTCTTC. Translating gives CASSSGINEFF. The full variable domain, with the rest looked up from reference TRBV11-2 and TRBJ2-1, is EAGVAQSPRYKIIEKRQSVAFWCNPISGHATLYWYQQILGQGPKLLIQFQNNGVVDDSQLPKDRFSAERLKGVDSTLKIQPAKLEDSAVYLCASSSGINEFFGPGTRLTVL.

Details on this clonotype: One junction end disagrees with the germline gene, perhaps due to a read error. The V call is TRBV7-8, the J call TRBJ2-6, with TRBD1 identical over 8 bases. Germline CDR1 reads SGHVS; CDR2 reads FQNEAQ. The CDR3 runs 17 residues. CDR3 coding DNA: TGTGCCAGCAGCTTAGTTCCAGGGGGCTCGGGGGCTAACGTCCTGACTTTC. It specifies CASSLVPGGSGANVLTF.

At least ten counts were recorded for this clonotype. The CDR3 reads CASSSAYEQYF. DNA of the CDR3: TGTGCCAGCAGCTCCGCCTACGAGCAGTACTTC. The chain carries TRBV7-2 and TRBJ2-7; D is unclear. Germline CDR1 reads SGHTA; CDR2 reads FQGNSA. V was pared by 4 bases and J by 2 bases, with 3 bases between. The CDR3 contains 11 residues. The full variable domain, in which reference TRBV7-2 and TRBJ2-7 provide the parts outside the CDR3, is GAGVSQSPSNKVTEKGKDVELRCDPISGHTALYWYRQSLGQGLEFLIYFQGNSAPDKSGLPSDRFSAERTGGSVSTLTIQRTQQEDSAVYLCASSSAYEQYFGPGTRLTVT.

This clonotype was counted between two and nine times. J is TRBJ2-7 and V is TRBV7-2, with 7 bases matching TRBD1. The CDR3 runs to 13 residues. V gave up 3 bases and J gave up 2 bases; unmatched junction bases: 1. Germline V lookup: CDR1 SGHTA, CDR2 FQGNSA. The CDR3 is CASSFQGAYEQYF. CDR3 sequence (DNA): TGTGCCAGCAGCTTCCAGGGGGCCTACGAGCAGTACTTC.

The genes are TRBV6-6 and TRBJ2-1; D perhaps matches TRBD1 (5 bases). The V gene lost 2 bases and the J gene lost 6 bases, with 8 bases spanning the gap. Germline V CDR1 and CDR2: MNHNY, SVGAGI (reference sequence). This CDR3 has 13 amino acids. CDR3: CASSYGAVNEQFF. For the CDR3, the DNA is TGTGCCAGCAGTTACGGGGCAGTCAATGAGCAGTTCTTC.

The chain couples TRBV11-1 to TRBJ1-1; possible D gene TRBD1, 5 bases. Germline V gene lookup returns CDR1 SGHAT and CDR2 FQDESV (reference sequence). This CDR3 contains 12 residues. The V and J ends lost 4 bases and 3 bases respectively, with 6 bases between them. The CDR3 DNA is TGTGCCAGCAGCTCAGGGCACACTGAAGCTTTCTTT. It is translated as CASSSGHTEAFF. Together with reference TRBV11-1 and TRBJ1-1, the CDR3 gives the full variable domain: EAEVAQSPRYKITEKSQAVAFWCDPISGHATLYWYRQILGQGPELLVQFQDESVVDDSQLPKDRFSAERLKGVDSTLKIQPAELGDSAMYLCASSSGHTEAFFGQGTRLTVV.

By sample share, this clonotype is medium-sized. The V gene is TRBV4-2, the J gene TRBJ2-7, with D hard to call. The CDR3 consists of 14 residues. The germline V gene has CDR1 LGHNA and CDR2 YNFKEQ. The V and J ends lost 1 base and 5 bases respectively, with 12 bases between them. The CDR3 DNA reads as TGTGCCAGCAGCCAAGGACCCCCTTATAACGAGCAGTACTTC. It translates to CASSQGPPYNEQYF.

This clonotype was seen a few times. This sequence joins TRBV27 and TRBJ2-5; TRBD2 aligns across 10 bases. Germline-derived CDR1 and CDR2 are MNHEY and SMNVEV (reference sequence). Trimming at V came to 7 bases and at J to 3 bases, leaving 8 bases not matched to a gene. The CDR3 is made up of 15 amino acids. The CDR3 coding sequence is TGTGCCAGCAAGGAAGCGGGGGGGTTAAAAGAGACCCAGTACTTC. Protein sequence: CASKEAGGLKETQYF.

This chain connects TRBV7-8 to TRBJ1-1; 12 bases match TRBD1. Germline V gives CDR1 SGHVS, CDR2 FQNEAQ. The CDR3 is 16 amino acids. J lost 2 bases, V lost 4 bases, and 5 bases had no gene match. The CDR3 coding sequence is TGTGCCAGCAGCTCTGGGGACAGGGGGCGAAACACTGAAGCTTTCTTT. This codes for CASSSGDRGRNTEAFF.

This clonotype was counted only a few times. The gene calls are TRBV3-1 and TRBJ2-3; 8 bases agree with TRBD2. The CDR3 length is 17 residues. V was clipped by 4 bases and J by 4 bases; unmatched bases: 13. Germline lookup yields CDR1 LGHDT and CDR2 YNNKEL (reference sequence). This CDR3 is CASSPFTRGGRSDTQYF. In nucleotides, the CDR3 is TGTGCCAGCAGCCCATTCACCCGCGGGGGGCGTTCAGATACGCAGTATTTT.

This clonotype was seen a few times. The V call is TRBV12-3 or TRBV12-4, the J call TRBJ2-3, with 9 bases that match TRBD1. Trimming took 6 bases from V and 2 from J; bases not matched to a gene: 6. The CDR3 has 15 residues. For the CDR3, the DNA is TGTGCCAGCAGAATGACAGGGGGTTCCACAGATACGCAGTATTTT. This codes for CASRMTGGSTDTQYF.

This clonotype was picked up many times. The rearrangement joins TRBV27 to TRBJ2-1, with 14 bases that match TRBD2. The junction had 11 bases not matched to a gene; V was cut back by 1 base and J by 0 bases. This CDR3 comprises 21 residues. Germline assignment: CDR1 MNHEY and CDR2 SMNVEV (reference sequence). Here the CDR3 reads CASSLWRGLAGDGSSYNEQFF. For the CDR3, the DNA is TGTGCCAGCAGTTTATGGAGGGGACTAGCGGGAGATGGAAGCTCCTACAATGAGCAGTTCTTC.

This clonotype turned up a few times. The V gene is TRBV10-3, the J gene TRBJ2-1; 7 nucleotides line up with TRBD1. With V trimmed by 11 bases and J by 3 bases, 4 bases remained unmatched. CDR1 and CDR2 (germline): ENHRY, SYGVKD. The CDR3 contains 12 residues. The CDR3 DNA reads TGTGCCTCCCGGGACAGCTACAATGAGCAGTTCTTC. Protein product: CASRDSYNEQFF.

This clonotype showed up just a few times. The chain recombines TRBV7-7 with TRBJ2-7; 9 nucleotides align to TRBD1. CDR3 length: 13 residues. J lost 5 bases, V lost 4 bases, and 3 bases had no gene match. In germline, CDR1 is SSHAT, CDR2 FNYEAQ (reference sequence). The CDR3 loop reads CASSSWTGDEQYF. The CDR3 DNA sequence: TGTGCCAGCAGCTCGTGGACAGGGGACGAGCAGTACTTC.

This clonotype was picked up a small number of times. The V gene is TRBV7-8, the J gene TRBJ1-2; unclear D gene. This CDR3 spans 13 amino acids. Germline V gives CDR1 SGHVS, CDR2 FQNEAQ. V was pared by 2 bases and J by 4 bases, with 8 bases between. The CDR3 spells CASSLKTRYGYTF. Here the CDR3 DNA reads TGTGCCAGCAGCTTAAAGACGCGCTATGGCTACACCTTC.

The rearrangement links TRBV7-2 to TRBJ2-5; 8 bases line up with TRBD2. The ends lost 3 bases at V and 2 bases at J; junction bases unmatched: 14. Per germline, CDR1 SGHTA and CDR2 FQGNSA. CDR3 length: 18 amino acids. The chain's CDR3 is CASSFGLAGLRPQETQYF. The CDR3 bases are TGTGCCAGCAGCTTTGGTCTAGCGGGTCTCCGGCCTCAAGAGACCCAGTACTTC.

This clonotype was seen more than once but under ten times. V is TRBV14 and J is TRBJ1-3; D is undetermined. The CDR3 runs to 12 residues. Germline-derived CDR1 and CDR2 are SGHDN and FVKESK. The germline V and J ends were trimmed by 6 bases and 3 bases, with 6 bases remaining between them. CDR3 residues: CASSQSGNTIYF. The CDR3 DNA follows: TGTGCCAGCAGTCAAAGTGGAAACACCATATATTTT.

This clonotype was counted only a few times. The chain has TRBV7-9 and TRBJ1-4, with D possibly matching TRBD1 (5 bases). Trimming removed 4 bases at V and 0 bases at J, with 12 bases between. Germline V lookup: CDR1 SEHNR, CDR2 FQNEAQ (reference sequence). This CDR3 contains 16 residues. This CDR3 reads CASSSRRGSTNEKLFF. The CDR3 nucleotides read TGTGCCAGCAGCTCTCGCCGGGGCTCAACTAATGAAAAACTGTTTTTT.

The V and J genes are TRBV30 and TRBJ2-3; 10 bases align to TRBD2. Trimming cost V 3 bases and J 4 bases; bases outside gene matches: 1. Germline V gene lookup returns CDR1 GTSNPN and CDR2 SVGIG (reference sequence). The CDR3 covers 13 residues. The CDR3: CAWRLAGPDTQYF. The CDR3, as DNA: TGTGCCTGGAGACTAGCGGGACCAGATACGCAGTATTTT. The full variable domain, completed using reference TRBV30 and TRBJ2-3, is SQTIHQWPATLVQPVGSPLSLECTVEGTSNPNLYWYRQAAGRGLQLLFYSVGIGQISSEVPQNLSASRPQDRQFILSSKKLLLSDSGFYLCAWRLAGPDTQYFGPGTRLTVL.

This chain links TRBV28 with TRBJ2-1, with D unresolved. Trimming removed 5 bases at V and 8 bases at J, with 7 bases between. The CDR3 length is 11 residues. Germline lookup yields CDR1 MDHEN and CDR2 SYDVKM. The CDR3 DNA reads TGTGCCAGCAGTCCCACCCATGAGCAGTTCTTC. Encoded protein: CASSPTHEQFF.

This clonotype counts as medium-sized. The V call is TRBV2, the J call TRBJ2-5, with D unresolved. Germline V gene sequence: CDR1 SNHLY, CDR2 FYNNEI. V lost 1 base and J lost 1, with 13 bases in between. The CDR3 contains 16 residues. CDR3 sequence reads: CASSEGWSETQETQYF. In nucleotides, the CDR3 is TGTGCCAGCAGTGAAGGGTGGTCAGAAACCCAAGAGACCCAGTACTTC. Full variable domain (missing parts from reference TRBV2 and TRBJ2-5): EPEVTQTPSHQVTQMGQEVILRCVPISNHLYFYWYRQILGQKVEFLVSFYNNEISEKSEIFDDQFSVERPDGSNFTLKIRSTKLEDSAMYFCASSEGWSETQETQYFGPGTRLLVL.

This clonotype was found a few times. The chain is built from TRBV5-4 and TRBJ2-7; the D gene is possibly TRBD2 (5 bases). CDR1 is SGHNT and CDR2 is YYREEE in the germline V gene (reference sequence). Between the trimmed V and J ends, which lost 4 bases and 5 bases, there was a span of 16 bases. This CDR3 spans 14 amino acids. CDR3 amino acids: CASSQDLSAHEQYF. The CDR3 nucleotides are TGTGCCAGCAGCCAGGACCTTAGCGCCCACGAGCAGTACTTC.

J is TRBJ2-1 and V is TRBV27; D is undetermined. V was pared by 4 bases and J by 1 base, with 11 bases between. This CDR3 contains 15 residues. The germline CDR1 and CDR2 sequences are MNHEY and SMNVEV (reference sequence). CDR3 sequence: CASSWAAYSYNEQFF. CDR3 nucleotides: TGTGCCAGCAGTTGGGCGGCTTATTCCTACAATGAGCAGTTCTTC.

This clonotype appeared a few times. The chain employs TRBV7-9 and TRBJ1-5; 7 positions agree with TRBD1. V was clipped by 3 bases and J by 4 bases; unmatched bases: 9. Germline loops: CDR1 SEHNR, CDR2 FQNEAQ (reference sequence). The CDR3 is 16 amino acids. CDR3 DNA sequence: TGTGCCAGCAGCTTTGAAGGACAGGAATATAATCAGCCCCAGCATTTT. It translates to CASSFEGQEYNQPQHF. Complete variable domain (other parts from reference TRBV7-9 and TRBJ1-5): DTGVSQNPRHKITKRGQNVTFRCDPISEHNRLYWYRQTLGQGPEFLTYFQNEAQLEKSRLLSDRFSAERPKGSFSTLEIQRTEQGDSAMYLCASSFEGQEYNQPQHFGDGTRLSIL.

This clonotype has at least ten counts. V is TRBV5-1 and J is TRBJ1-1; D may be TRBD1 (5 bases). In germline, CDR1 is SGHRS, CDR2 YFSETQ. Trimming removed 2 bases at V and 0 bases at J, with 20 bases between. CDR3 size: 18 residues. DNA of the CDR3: TGCGCCAGCAGCTTAGGTGGTTCGGGGACGTGGATGAACACTGAAGCTTTCTTT. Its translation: CASSLGGSGTWMNTEAFF.

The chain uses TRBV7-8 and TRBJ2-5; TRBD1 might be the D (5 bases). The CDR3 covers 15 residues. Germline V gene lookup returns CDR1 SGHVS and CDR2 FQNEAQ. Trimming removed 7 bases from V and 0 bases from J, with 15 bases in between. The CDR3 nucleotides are TGTGCCAGCATCCCCTCGGCCAGGGACCAAGAGACCCAGTACTTC. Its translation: CASIPSARDQETQYF. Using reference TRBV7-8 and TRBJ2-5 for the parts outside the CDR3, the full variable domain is GAGVSQSPRYKVAKRGQDVALRCDPISGHVSLFWYQQALGQGPEFLTYFQNEAQLDKSGLPSDRFFAERPEGSVSTLKIQRTQQEDSAVYLCASIPSARDQETQYFGPGTRLLVL.